This T cell receptor (beta chain) was profiled in a study of blood T cell repertoires in COVID-19. Sequencing was performed with immunoSEQ multiplex PCR; in TCRdb, only in-frame clones are kept and a portion is missing. The table shows 250,000 to 400,000 clones, with 70% to 90% occurring only once. CDR1 is SGHTS and CDR2 is YDEGEE in the germline V gene. Trimming pared 2 bases from V and 7 bases from J, leaving 10 bases between. CDR3 size: 12 residues. The sequencing sample was made of PBMCs or T cells enriched from blood (not recorded which). This TCR was recovered from a woman aged 25 to 39 who had recovered from COVID-19. The chain couples TRBV5-8 to TRBJ2-7; no firm D call. Here the CDR3 reads CASSFIRLEQYF. CDR3 DNA sequence: TGTGCCAGCAGCTTTATCAGATTGGAGCAGTACTTC.